One and the same sample provided the 29 T cell receptor beta chains below, sequenced in a study of blood T cell repertoires in COVID-19. Here immunoSEQ multiplex PCR was the method, and the copy in TCRdb shows in-frame clones only, minus some. The data contain under 250,000 clones, about four fifths of them seen just once; the ten biggest clones take up 3% to 4.5%. The sequenced sample consisted of peripheral blood. Receptors originate from a woman older than 75 with acute or convalescent COVID-19.

The rearrangement uses TRBV7-8 and TRBJ1-1; the D gene is possibly TRBD1 (5 bases). CDR1 SGHVS and CDR2 FQNEAQ come from the germline V gene. V was pared by 5 bases and J by 0 bases, with 10 bases between. This CDR3 has 14 residues. The CDR3 DNA reads as TGTGCCAGCAGCCGCTCACAGGTGAACACTGAAGCTTTCTTT. Translating it yields CASSRSQVNTEAFF. Combining the CDR3 with reference TRBV7-8 and TRBJ1-1 gives the whole variable domain GAGVSQSPRYKVAKRGQDVALRCDPISGHVSLFWYQQALGQGPEFLTYFQNEAQLDKSGLPSDRFFAERPEGSVSTLKIQRTQQEDSAVYLCASSRSQVNTEAFFGQGTRLTVV.

The genes are TRBV27 and TRBJ1-1; 7 nucleotides line up with TRBD1. V lost 2 bases, J lost 5 bases, and 5 bases stayed unmatched. The CDR3 runs 14 residues. Germline-derived CDR1 and CDR2 are MNHEY and SMNVEV (reference sequence). The CDR3: CASSLLTGDTEAFF. The CDR3 region has the DNA TGTGCCAGCAGTTTACTCACAGGGGATACTGAAGCTTTCTTT.

The chain joins TRBV5-1 to TRBJ1-6; 8 nucleotides align to TRBD1. Trimming cost V 4 bases and J 7 bases; bases outside gene matches: 10. CDR3 size: 16 residues. The germline gives CDR1 SGHRS, CDR2 YFSETQ. The CDR3 DNA is TGCGCCAGCAGCGTGACAGGGGCGTCACAAAATTCACCCCTCCACTTT. This encodes CASSVTGASQNSPLHF.

The rearrangement uses TRBV14 and TRBJ2-2, with D tentatively TRBD1 (6 bases). The CDR3 length is 14 residues. Germline CDR1 and CDR2: SGHDN and FVKESK. Trimming took off 1 base at V and 4 bases at J, with 7 bases between the two ends. CDR3 sequence reads: CASSQARGTGELFF. Written as DNA, the CDR3 is TGTGCCAGCAGCCAAGCCAGGGGCACCGGGGAGCTGTTTTTT. Together with reference TRBV14 and TRBJ2-2, the CDR3 gives the full variable domain: EAGVTQFPSHSVIEKGQTVTLRCDPISGHDNLYWYRRVMGKEIKFLLHFVKESKQDESGMPNNRFLAERTGGTYSTLKVQPAELEDSGVYFCASSQARGTGELFFGEGSRLTVL.

The rearrangement links TRBV29-1 to TRBJ1-2, with a tentative D call TRBD1 (6 bases). Germline CDR1 reads SQVTM; CDR2 reads ANQGSEA. Trimming took 6 bases from V and 4 from J, leaving 12 bases between them. The CDR3 sequence is 12 residues long. CDR3 amino acids: CSVDSPRYGYTF. The DNA for the CDR3 is TGCAGCGTGGACAGCCCCCGCTATGGCTACACCTTC.

The chain joins TRBV7-9 to TRBJ2-5, with 14 bases identical to TRBD2. The CDR3 consists of 18 residues. Losses at the gene ends were 5 bases for V and 3 bases for J; bases not matched to a gene: 11. Germline CDR1 SEHNR, CDR2 FQNEAQ (reference sequence). The CDR3 loop reads CASSISGLAGATKETQYF. The CDR3 DNA is TGTGCCAGCAGCATCTCGGGACTAGCGGGGGCGACTAAAGAGACCCAGTACTTC. Full variable domain (outside the CDR3, taken from reference TRBV7-9 and TRBJ2-5): DTGVSQNPRHKITKRGQNVTFRCDPISEHNRLYWYRQTLGQGPEFLTYFQNEAQLEKSRLLSDRFSAERPKGSFSTLEIQRTEQGDSAMYLCASSISGLAGATKETQYFGPGTRLLVL.

In its sample, this clone was seen a few times. This chain connects TRBV18 to TRBJ1-6, with a tentative D call TRBD1 (6 bases). CDR3 length: 18 residues. V shed 3 bases and J shed 5 bases, with 20 bases lying between them. Germline V gene sequence: CDR1 KGHSH, CDR2 LQKENI. Written as DNA, the CDR3 is TGTGCCAGCTCACCCCATCGGGTGGGGGCAAGGGATAATTCACCCCTCCACTTT. Its protein is CASSPHRVGARDNSPLHF.

The chain combines TRBV11-2 with TRBJ1-2; D remains ambiguous. The germline V gene has CDR1 SGHAT and CDR2 FQNNGV. The CDR3 consists of 14 residues. Trimming left V 0 bases short and J 8 bases short, with 13 bases between. The CDR3 sequence is CASSLDYQTLGYTF. DNA for the CDR3: TGTGCCAGCAGCTTAGATTACCAGACTCTGGGCTACACCTTC.

The V call is TRBV7-2, the J call TRBJ1-1; D gene uncertain. Germline lookup yields CDR1 SGHTA and CDR2 FQGNSA. The CDR3 is made up of 15 amino acids. The V and J ends lost 2 bases and 3 bases respectively, with 13 bases between them. The CDR3 here is CASSLMAGRHTEAFF. In nucleotides, the CDR3 is TGTGCCAGCAGCTTAATGGCAGGAAGGCACACTGAAGCTTTCTTT.

The rearrangement joins TRBV18 to TRBJ1-3, with a tentative D call TRBD1 (6 bases). The CDR3 length is 17 residues. V gave up 3 bases and J gave up 0 bases, with 15 bases separating them. CDR1 is KGHSH, CDR2 LQKENI, per germline. In DNA form, the CDR3 reads TGTGCCAGCTCACCTTTGTCGGACAGTCTCTCTGGAAACACCATATATTTT. Translated, it gives CASSPLSDSLSGNTIYF.

The chain combines TRBV2 with TRBJ1-5; 11 nucleotides align to TRBD1. The germline V gene encodes CDR1 SNHLY and CDR2 FYNNEI. V was pared by 6 bases and J by 3 bases, with 10 bases of the junction left unmatched. The CDR3 is made up of 17 amino acids. The CDR3, as DNA: TGTGCCAGCAGCGTGGGGACAGGGGGGGGATCCAATCAGCCCCAGCATTTT. Protein: CASSVGTGGGSNQPQHF.

The V call is TRBV19, the J call TRBJ2-2; TRBD2 is a possible D gene (6 bases). CDR1 and CDR2 from the germline V gene are LNHDA and SQIVND (reference sequence). The CDR3 spans 14 residues. Trimming left V 7 bases short and J 4 bases short, with 13 bases between. The CDR3: CASNPGGVTGELFF. Here the CDR3 DNA reads TGTGCCAGTAATCCAGGAGGGGTCACCGGGGAGCTGTTTTTT.

This chain connects TRBV2 to TRBJ1-4; possibly TRBD1 for D (6 bases). In germline, CDR1 is SNHLY, CDR2 FYNNEI. V lost 8 bases and J 0 bases, leaving 13 bases between the germline ends. The CDR3 has 15 residues. CDR3 nucleotides: TGTGCCAGCCGCCGGACAGATGCAACTAATGAAAAACTGTTTTTT. Translating it yields CASRRTDATNEKLFF.

CDR3 region: CASSPFGDRGNTIYF. In DNA form, the CDR3 reads TGCGCCAGCAGCCCTTTCGGAGATCGGGGAAACACCATATATTTT. The chain joins TRBV5-1 to TRBJ1-3; no clear D. V shed 4 bases and J shed 4 bases, with 15 bases lying between them. The CDR3 spans 15 residues. The germline gives CDR1 SGHRS, CDR2 YFSETQ. The variable domain in full, completed from reference TRBV5-1 and TRBJ1-3, reads KAGVTQTPRYLIKTRGQQVTLSCSPISGHRSVSWYQQTPGQGLQFLFEYFSETQRNKGNFPGRFSGRQFSNSRSEMNVSTLELGDSALYLCASSPFGDRGNTIYFGEGSWLTVV.

The rearrangement uses TRBV18 and TRBJ1-2; D is uncertain. CDR1 is KGHSH and CDR2 is LQKENI in the germline V gene. V lost 5 bases and J lost 0, with 10 bases in between. This CDR3 has 14 amino acids. CDR3 nucleotides: TGTGCCAGCTCAGAACAGTCTACTAACTATGGCTACACCTTC. Protein: CASSEQSTNYGYTF.

The chain recombines TRBV2 with TRBJ2-7; possible D gene TRBD2, 5 bases. CDR3 size: 13 residues. V lost 5 bases and J lost 2, with 10 bases in between. Germline CDR1 and CDR2: SNHLY and FYNNEI. The CDR3 loop is CASSPVRAYEQYF. The DNA for the CDR3 is TGTGCCAGCAGTCCAGTGAGGGCCTACGAGCAGTACTTC.

The CDR3 sequence is CASSQDGGWITDTQYF. CDR3 DNA sequence: TGTGCCAGCAGCCAAGATGGGGGGTGGATCACAGATACGCAGTATTTT. The chain carries TRBV4-2 and TRBJ2-3; perhaps TRBD2 as D (6 bases). The CDR3 consists of 16 residues. Germline V gene data show CDR1 as LGHNA and CDR2 as YNFKEQ. Deletions cut 0 bases from V and 2 bases from J, with 12 bases between.

The gene calls are TRBV28 and TRBJ1-1; TRBD1 agrees at 9 bases. The V and J ends lost 6 bases and 4 bases, in that order; junction bases with no gene match: 12. The CDR3 totals 16 residues. Germline values: CDR1 MDHEN, CDR2 SYDVKM. The chain's CDR3 is CASRGSDRGHGTEAFF. For the CDR3, the DNA is TGTGCCAGCAGGGGATCGGACAGGGGTCACGGCACTGAAGCTTTCTTT.

Here the CDR3 reads CATSDNSGGAQDTQYF. The CDR3 DNA follows: TGTGCCACCAGTGACAACAGCGGGGGGGCCCAAGATACGCAGTATTTT. The chain carries TRBV24-1 and TRBJ2-3, with TRBD2 identical over 10 bases. In germline, CDR1 is KGHDR, CDR2 SFDVKD. The CDR3 loop spans 16 amino acids. V dropped 4 bases and J dropped 5; count of bases not matched to a gene: 8.

The J gene is TRBJ1-2, the V gene TRBV29-1; 7 bases align to TRBD1. The V segment lost 8 bases and the J segment 3 bases; nucleotides outside the gene matches: 3. CDR1 and CDR2 (germline): SQVTM, ANQGSEA. The CDR3 totals 11 residues. The CDR3 bases are TGCAGCTCCACAGGGGACTATGGCTACACCTTC. It translates to CSSTGDYGYTF. Full variable domain (outside the CDR3, taken from reference TRBV29-1 and TRBJ1-2): SAVISQKPSRDICQRGTSLTIQCQVDSQVTMMFWYRQQPGQSLTLIATANQGSEATYESGFVIDKFPISRPNLTFSTLTVSNMSPEDSSIYLCSSTGDYGYTFGSGTRLTVV.

The chain combines TRBV7-8 with TRBJ1-1; 7 bases fit TRBD1. With V trimmed by 0 bases and J by 1 base, 5 bases remained unmatched. Germline V gives CDR1 SGHVS, CDR2 FQNEAQ. CDR3 length: 16 amino acids. CDR3 nucleotide sequence: TGTGCCAGCAGCTTAGCGTCTCCAGGGGGGAACACTGAAGCTTTCTTT. Translating gives CASSLASPGGNTEAFF.

This chain uses TRBV27 with TRBJ2-1; D gene unclear. Deletions cut 3 bases from V and 4 bases from J, with 13 bases between. Germline CDR1 reads MNHEY; CDR2 reads SMNVEV (reference sequence). CDR3 length equals 15 residues. The CDR3 is CASSFGRETYNEQFF. CDR3 nucleotide sequence: TGTGCCAGCAGTTTTGGGCGAGAAACTTACAATGAGCAGTTCTTC.

This clone has a handful of counts. The chain has TRBV7-2 and TRBJ2-2; 8 bases align to TRBD1. CDR1 and CDR2 (germline): SGHTA, FQGNSA. CDR3 length equals 16 residues. J was trimmed by 1 base and V by 7 bases; bases with no gene match: 8. This CDR3 reads CASNLDRALNTGELFF. The DNA of the CDR3 is TGTGCCAGCAACCTGGACAGGGCGCTGAACACCGGGGAGCTGTTTTTT.

The chain joins TRBV11-2 to TRBJ1-1; 8 bases match TRBD1. Germline CDR1 is SGHAT and CDR2 is FQNNGV. Trimming removed 5 bases from V and 11 bases from J; junction bases left unmatched: 4. This CDR3 is built from 11 residues. CDR3 nucleotide sequence: TGTGCCAGCAGCCAGGGGGCCTCGGCTTTCTTT. Translated: CASSQGASAFF.

The genes are TRBV10-3 and TRBJ2-3, with D perhaps TRBD2 (6 bases). Germline CDR1 reads ENHRY; CDR2 reads SYGVKD. This CDR3 contains 13 residues. The germline V and J ends were trimmed by 5 bases and 5 bases, with 11 bases remaining between them. The CDR3 reads CAISYSSEDTQYF. The DNA of the CDR3 is TGTGCCATCAGTTACTCTAGCGAAGATACGCAGTATTTT.

The V call is TRBV25-1, the J call TRBJ1-1, with D unresolved. CDR3 length: 13 residues. CDR1 is MGHDK, CDR2 SYGVNS, per germline. Trimming shortened V by 10 bases and J by 1 base, and 13 bases separated the two germline ends. The CDR3 DNA sequence: TGTGCCACCCTAAGTGGGAGGAACACTGAAGCTTTCTTT. Protein product: CATLSGRNTEAFF.

The gene calls are TRBV15 and TRBJ1-5, with a weak D call TRBD1 (6 bases). There are 14 residues in the CDR3. Trimming stripped 4 bases from V and 1 base from J, with 8 bases between. The V gene's germline CDR1 is LNHNV and CDR2 YYDKDF (reference sequence). This chain's CDR3 is CATSKQGSNQPQHF. The CDR3 DNA reads as TGTGCCACCAGCAAACAGGGAAGCAATCAGCCCCAGCATTTT. The full variable domain, its missing parts supplied by reference TRBV15 and TRBJ1-5, is DAMVIQNPRYQVTQFGKPVTLSCSQTLNHNVMYWYQQKSSQAPKLLFHYYDKDFNNEADTPDNFQSRRPNTSFCFLDIRSPGLGDTAMYLCATSKQGSNQPQHFGDGTRLSIL.

V usage is TRBV6-5 and J usage is TRBJ1-6; TRBD1 is a possible D gene (5 bases). The CDR3 has 15 residues. Germline-derived CDR1 and CDR2 are MNHEY and SVGAGI. V lost 6 bases and J 7 bases, leaving 16 bases between the germline ends. The CDR3 nucleotides are TGTGCCAGCAGCCGTCAGGGATTTAGCAATTCACCCCTCCACTTT. It yields the protein CASSRQGFSNSPLHF.

The chain couples TRBV6-5 to TRBJ1-3; 7 nucleotides agree with TRBD1. Germline CDR1 reads MNHEY; CDR2 reads SVGAGI. The CDR3 totals 16 residues. J gave up 0 bases and V 4 bases, and 6 bases lay outside the gene matches. The CDR3 nucleotides are TGTGCCAGCAGTTTCGGGACAGTGAGCTCTGGAAACACCATATATTTT. Protein product: CASSFGTVSSGNTIYF.